This T cell receptor (beta chain) was identified during a study of T cell repertoires in cytomegalovirus infection. In the study overall: The public TCR beta signatures pointed to both CMV infection and matching HLA type. Whole-study results and caveats: The ex vivo response was dominated by HLA-C-restricted CMV-specific TCR beta clonotypes.

This clonotype was observed at least ten times. What it binds is not known. The CDR3 covers 16 residues. Germline CDR1 and CDR2: DFQATT and SNEGSKA (reference sequence). The V and J ends lost 0 bases and 3 bases, in that order; junction bases with no gene match: 10. Each CDR3 protein is one row after TCRdb ran MiXCR on the reads. The table shows some 270,000 distinct CDR3 sequences, with about 20% occurring only once. The TCR originated in a human donor in good health (CMV status not recorded). Some clones in this sample may be carry-over from other donors' samples. Sequencing used cultured PBMCs, obtained from culture after CMV antigen stimulation. The V call is TRBV20-1, the J call TRBJ2-7, with 8 bases lining up with TRBD2. The CDR3 nucleotides are TGCAGTGCTAGAGATGACGGTCTAGCGGGTCACTACGAGCAGTACTTC. Translated: CSARDDGLAGHYEQYF.